This T cell receptor beta chain was captured in a study of T cell responses to AZD1222 COVID-19 vaccine. Broader study findings: The study identified only a handful of AZD1222 recipients as seropositive at baseline. Within unmutated variant regions lay the reported targets of nearly half of spike-specific TCRs. Spike-specific TCR breadth and depth were elevated following two AZD1222 doses.

CDR3 length equals 18 residues. The V gene's germline CDR1 is KGHSH and CDR2 LQKENI. V shed 5 bases, J shed 2 bases, and the junction held 11 bases outside the gene matches. Assay used: immunoSEQ multiplex PCR; TCRdb lists only in-frame clones, some missing. The repertoire holds around 140,000 clones, just over 90% seen once, with more than 8.5% in the top ten. Details on this clone: Its antigen remains unknown.

The chain couples TRBV18 to TRBJ2-6; TRBD1 agrees at 8 bases. This receptor was identified in an adult in good health. This sample comprised peripheral blood, obtained on day 0 of AZD1222 vaccination. CDR3 loop: CASSSNRGVSTGANVLTF. The CDR3 bases are TGTGCCAGCTCATCCAACAGGGGGGTTAGCACTGGGGCCAACGTCCTGACTTTC.